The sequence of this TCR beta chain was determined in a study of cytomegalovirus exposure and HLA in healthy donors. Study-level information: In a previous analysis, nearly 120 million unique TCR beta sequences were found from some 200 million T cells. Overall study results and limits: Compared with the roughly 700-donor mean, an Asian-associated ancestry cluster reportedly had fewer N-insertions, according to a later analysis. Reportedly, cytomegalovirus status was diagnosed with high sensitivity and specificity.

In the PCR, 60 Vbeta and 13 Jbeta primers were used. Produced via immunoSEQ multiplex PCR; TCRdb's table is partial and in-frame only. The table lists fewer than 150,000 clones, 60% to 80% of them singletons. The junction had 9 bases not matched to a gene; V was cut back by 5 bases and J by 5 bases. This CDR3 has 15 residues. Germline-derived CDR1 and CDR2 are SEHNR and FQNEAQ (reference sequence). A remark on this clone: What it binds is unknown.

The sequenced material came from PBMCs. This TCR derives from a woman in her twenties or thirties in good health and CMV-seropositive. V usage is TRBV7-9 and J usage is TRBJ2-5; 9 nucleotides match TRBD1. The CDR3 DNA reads TGTGCCAGCAGCCCGGTTACAGGGGGCGCGGAGACCCAGTACTTC. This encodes CASSPVTGGAETQYF.